The 7 T cell receptor beta chains below all came from one sample that was sequenced in a study of CD8 T cell repertoires and HIV-1 epitope variants. Clones were read by immunoSEQ multiplex PCR, and TCRdb kept only the in-frame ones, dropping some. Of some 5,000 clones in the sample, roughly two thirds were seen once. These receptors' targets are unknown. Specimen: cultured CD8+ T cells derived from PBMCs. These receptor sequences come from a male donor with HIV.

This clone has more than one count but fewer than ten. The chain combines TRBV28 with TRBJ2-2; D may be TRBD1 (6 bases). The CDR3 totals 17 residues. The germline V gene has CDR1 MDHEN and CDR2 SYDVKM. The V end was cut by 6 bases, the J end by 1 base, with 18 bases between. The CDR3 region is CASSHLKGDVNTGELFF. The DNA for the CDR3 is TGTGCCAGCAGCCATCTTAAGGGGGATGTGAACACCGGGGAGCTGTTTTTT. Complete variable domain (other parts from reference TRBV28 and TRBJ2-2): DVKVTQSSRYLVKRTGEKVFLECVQDMDHENMFWYRQDPGLGLRLIYFSYDVKMKEKGDIPEGYSVSREKKERFSLILESASTNQTSMYLCASSHLKGDVNTGELFFGEGSRLTVL.

This chain links TRBV2 with TRBJ2-7; D perhaps matches TRBD1 (5 bases). CDR3 length: 13 residues. From germline, CDR1 is SNHLY and CDR2 FYNNEI. The ends were cut back, 8 bases at V and 6 bases at J, with 17 bases in the middle. CDR3 coding DNA: TGTGCCAGCTATTTTGCCCGACAGACCGAGCAGTACTTC. It codes for CASYFARQTEQYF. The variable domain in full, completed from reference TRBV2 and TRBJ2-7, reads EPEVTQTPSHQVTQMGQEVILRCVPISNHLYFYWYRQILGQKVEFLVSFYNNEISEKSEIFDDQFSVERPDGSNFTLKIRSTKLEDSAMYFCASYFARQTEQYFGPGTRLTVT.

This clone appeared a single time. The rearrangement joins TRBV5-4 to TRBJ2-7; D may be TRBD2 (6 bases). CDR1 is SGHNT, CDR2 YYREEE, per germline (reference sequence). The CDR3 has 12 residues. V lost 4 bases and J lost 7, with 12 bases in between. DNA of the CDR3: TGTGCCAGCAGCAAGCCAGCGGGTGAGCAGTACTTC. Protein sequence: CASSKPAGEQYF.

The rearrangement uses TRBV7-2 and TRBJ2-1; 7 bases are a match to TRBD1. CDR1 and CDR2 (germline): SGHTA, FQGNSA. This CDR3 is 15 amino acids long. Unmatched junction bases numbered 2, after V lost 1 base and J lost 2 bases. The CDR3 here is CASSLVGGAYNEQFF. In DNA, the CDR3 is TGTGCCAGCAGCTTAGTAGGGGGCGCCTACAATGAGCAGTTCTTC.

The chain uses TRBV28 and TRBJ2-1; D is uncertain. Between the trimmed V and J ends, which lost 5 bases and 8 bases, there was a span of 13 bases. The CDR3 consists of 13 residues. Germline loops: CDR1 MDHEN, CDR2 SYDVKM. The CDR3 DNA reads TGTGCCAGCAGTCTGGGTGAGAGCCATGAGCAGTTCTTC. Its protein product is CASSLGESHEQFF.

The chain combines TRBV19 with TRBJ2-7, with D tentatively TRBD1 or TRBD2 (6 bases each). This CDR3 comprises 14 residues. V gave up 3 bases and J gave up 4 bases, with 13 bases separating them. Per germline, CDR1 LNHDA and CDR2 SQIVND (reference sequence). CDR3 amino acids: CASSISSGAYEQYF. CDR3 bases: TGTGCCAGTAGTATCTCGTCGGGGGCTTACGAGCAGTACTTC.

The rearrangement uses TRBV6-5 and TRBJ2-5, with TRBD2 matching over 9 bases. With V trimmed by 6 bases and J by 4 bases, 9 bases remained unmatched. The CDR3 has 15 amino acids. Germline lookup yields CDR1 MNHEY and CDR2 SVGAGI. CDR3 DNA sequence: TGTGCCAGCAGCGTTGGCGGGAGGGCCGGAGAGACCCAGTACTTC. Protein sequence: CASSVGGRAGETQYF.